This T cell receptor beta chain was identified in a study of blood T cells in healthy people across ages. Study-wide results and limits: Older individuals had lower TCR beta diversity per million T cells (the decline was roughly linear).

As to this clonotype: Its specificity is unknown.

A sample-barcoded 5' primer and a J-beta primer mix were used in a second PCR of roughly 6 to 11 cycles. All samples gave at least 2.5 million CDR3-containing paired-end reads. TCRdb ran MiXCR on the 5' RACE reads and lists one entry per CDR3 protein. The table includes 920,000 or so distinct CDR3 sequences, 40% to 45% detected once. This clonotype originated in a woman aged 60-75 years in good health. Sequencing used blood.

Here the CDR3 reads CASSGSAGGSTDTQYF. The CDR3 DNA follows: TGTGCCAGCAGTGGATCAGCGGGGGGGAGCACAGATACGCAGTATTTT. The chain uses TRBV6-1 and TRBJ2-3; 10 bases map to TRBD2. The CDR3 sequence is 16 residues long. Germline V lookup: CDR1 MNHNS, CDR2 SASEGT. After removal of 4 bases from V and 0 bases from J, the junction contained 4 bases not matched to a gene.